The present T cell receptor beta chain was sequenced within a study of T cells in localized non-small cell lung cancer. Germline CDR1 SGHRS, CDR2 YFSETQ. V was clipped by 5 bases and J by 3 bases, with 19 bases between them. CDR3 length: 16 amino acids. Generated by immunoSEQ multiplex PCR, the TCRdb table keeps only in-frame clones and is missing some. Among around 41,000 clones listed, 91% were seen once. The material sequenced was PBMCs, taken before any cancer treatment. The gene calls are TRBV5-1 and TRBJ2-3, with a possible D match to TRBD2 (5 bases). The sequence was collected from a woman aged 35-75 years with stage II lung adenocarcinoma. The CDR3 protein is CASRSGLGAETDTQYF. The CDR3 region has the DNA TGCGCCAGCAGGTCCGGACTTGGCGCCGAAACAGATACGCAGTATTTT.